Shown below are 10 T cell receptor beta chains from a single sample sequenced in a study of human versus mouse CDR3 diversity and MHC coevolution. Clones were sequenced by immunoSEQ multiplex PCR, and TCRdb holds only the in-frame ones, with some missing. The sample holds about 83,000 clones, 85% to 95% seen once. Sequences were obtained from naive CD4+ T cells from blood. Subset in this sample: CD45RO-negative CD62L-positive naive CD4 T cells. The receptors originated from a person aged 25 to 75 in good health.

Written as DNA, the CDR3 is TGCGCCAGCAAAGCGGGAGGCTTAACAGATACGCAGTATTTT. Translation: CASKAGGLTDTQYF. The rearrangement links TRBV10-2 to TRBJ2-3, with TRBD2 identical over 9 bases. J gave up 3 bases and V 7 bases, and 5 bases lay outside the gene matches. Germline lookup yields CDR1 WSHSY and CDR2 SAAADI. The CDR3 has 14 residues.

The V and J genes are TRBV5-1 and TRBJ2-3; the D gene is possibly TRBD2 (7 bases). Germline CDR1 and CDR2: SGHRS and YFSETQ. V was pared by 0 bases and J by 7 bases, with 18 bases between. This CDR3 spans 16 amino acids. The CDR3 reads CASSLDRGALGYTQYF. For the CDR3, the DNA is TGCGCCAGCAGCTTGGATCGGGGGGCATTGGGATATACGCAGTATTTT.

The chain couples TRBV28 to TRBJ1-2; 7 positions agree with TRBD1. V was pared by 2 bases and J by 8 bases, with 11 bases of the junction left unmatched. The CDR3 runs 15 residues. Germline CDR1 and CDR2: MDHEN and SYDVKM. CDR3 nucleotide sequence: TGTGCCAGCAGTTTACGCAATCAGGGGGTCGGGGGCTACACCTTC. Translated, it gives CASSLRNQGVGGYTF.

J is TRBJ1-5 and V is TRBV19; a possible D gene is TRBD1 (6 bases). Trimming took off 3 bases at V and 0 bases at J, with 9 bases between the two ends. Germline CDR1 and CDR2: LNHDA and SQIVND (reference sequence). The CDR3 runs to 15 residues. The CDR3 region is CASSITGYSNQPQHF. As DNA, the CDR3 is TGTGCCAGTAGTATTACAGGGTATAGCAATCAGCCCCAGCATTTT. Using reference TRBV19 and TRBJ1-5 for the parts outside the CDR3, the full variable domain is DGGITQSPKYLFRKEGQNVTLSCEQNLNHDAMYWYRQDPGQGLRLIYYSQIVNDFQKGDIAEGYSVSREKKESFPLTVTSAQKNPTAFYLCASSITGYSNQPQHFGDGTRLSIL.

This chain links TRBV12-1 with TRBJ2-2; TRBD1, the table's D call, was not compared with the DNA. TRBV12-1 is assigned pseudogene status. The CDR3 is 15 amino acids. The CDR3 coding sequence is TGTGCCAGCAGCTTCAGGGCATCCCGGGCCGGGGAGCTGTTTTTT. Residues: CASSFRASRAGELFF.

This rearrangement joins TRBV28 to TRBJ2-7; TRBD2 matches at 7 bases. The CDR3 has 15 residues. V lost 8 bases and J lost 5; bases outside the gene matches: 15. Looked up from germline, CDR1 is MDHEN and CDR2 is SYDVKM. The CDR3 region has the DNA TGTGCCAGCTTAACCGGGACTACCTTTTCGGACGAGCAGTACTTC. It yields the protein CASLTGTTFSDEQYF.

CDR3 amino acids: CASSSRAGGFPLYGYTF. For the CDR3, the DNA is TGTGCCAGCAGTTCACGTGCAGGGGGCTTCCCTTTGTATGGCTACACCTTC. The rearrangement joins TRBV28 to TRBJ1-2; 8 bases fit TRBD1. The junction had 15 bases not matched to a gene; V was cut back by 4 bases and J by 5 bases. The V gene's germline CDR1 is MDHEN and CDR2 SYDVKM. The CDR3 is 17 amino acids.

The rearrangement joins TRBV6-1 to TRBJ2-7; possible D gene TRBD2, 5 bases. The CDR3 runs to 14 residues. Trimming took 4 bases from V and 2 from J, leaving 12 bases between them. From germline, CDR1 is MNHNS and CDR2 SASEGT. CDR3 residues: CASSGGLYPYEQYF. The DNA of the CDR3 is TGTGCCAGCAGTGGCGGACTGTACCCCTACGAGCAGTACTTC.

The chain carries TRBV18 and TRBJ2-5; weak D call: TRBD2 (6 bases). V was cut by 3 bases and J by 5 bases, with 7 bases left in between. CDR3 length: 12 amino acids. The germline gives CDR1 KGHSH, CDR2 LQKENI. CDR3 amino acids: CASSPGGETQYF. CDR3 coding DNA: TGTGCCAGCTCACCCGGAGGGGAGACCCAGTACTTC.

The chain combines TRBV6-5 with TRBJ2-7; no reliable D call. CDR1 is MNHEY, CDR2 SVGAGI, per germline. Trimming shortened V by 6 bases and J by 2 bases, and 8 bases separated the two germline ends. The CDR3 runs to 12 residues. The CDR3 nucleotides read TGTGCCAGCAGGGGCTCCACCTACGAGCAGTACTTC. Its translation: CASRGSTYEQYF.